This paragraph reports one T cell receptor (beta chain). V lost 4 bases and J 6 bases, leaving 11 bases between the germline ends. Germline CDR1 and CDR2: SGHRS and YFSETQ. This CDR3 spans 14 amino acids. Original analysis: From reference gene primer amplification, estimates of nucleated cell counts were derived. The assay was immunoSEQ multiplex PCR, and TCRdb's table has in-frame clones only and misses some. V and J calls and clone size are given by that table; D and trimming were obtained from the DNA. The sample records about 210,000 clones, over 70% being singletons. The entry originates in a study of blood T cell repertoires in COVID-19. The overall study: Italy, Spain and the United States were the sources of the convalescent and acute COVID-19 samples. Nucleic acid was either cDNA or gDNA, and it came from T cells, B-cell-depleted T cells, or PBMCs.

Sequencing input: peripheral blood. The clonotype originates from a woman in her 70s with acute or convalescent COVID-19. The genes are TRBV5-1 and TRBJ1-6; D may be TRBD1 (6 bases). The CDR3 DNA reads as TGCGCCAGCAGCGCAGAAGGGGGTAATTCACCCCTCCACTTT. Translation gives CASSAEGGNSPLHF.